The rows below give T cell receptor beta chains drawn from one sample of a study of T cells after posttransplantation cyclophosphamide. Method: immunoSEQ multiplex PCR; TCRdb's copy keeps in-frame clones and lacks some. The sample carries approximately 10,000 clones, about 80% recorded once. The source was PBMCs, collected 367 days after allogeneic stem cell transplant with calcineurin inhibitor and methotrexate. The source is a male patient in his thirties who received an allogeneic stem cell transplant from an unrelated donor, was CMV-positive, and had acute GVHD only. Some of the T cells may derive from the graft donor. The CDR3 runs from the conserved cysteine through the conserved F or W. Clone sizes are given selectively: once, few, many, or a class where the clone is expanded.

TRBV5-1 few CASSPRGPDTQYF
TRBV6-1 - CASSTGLSSYNEQFF
TRBV4-1 few CASSQVEISYNEQFF
TRBV2 - CASSASDTQYF
TRBV6-5 - CASSYSGGGKNIQYF
TRBV27 once CASSLSQLLPSYEQYF
TRBV5-6 - CASSRGWTEAFF
TRBV19 once CASSTLAGVNYEQYF
TRBV6-6 - CASSRPGQGSDTQYF
TRBV7-2 few CASSSGLAGGTGELFF
TRBV2 - CASTLPSYEQYF
TRBV13 - CASSSHGGNSYNEQFF
TRBV7-9 - CASSHPTGTSYEQYF
TRBV2 - CASSERRQGGRRNQPQHF
TRBV2 - CASSRLREQFF
TRBV4-3 - CASSRVRGPDTGELFF
TRBV19 - CASNMGLADYEQYF
TRBV5-1 - CASSLDRVGDGQPQHF